The T cell receptor beta chain described here comes from a study of breast tumors, draining lymph nodes, adjacent tissues. Study-wide results and caveats: Compared with basal-like, luminal-like tumors shared significantly more repertoire with nontumor tissue.

This clonotype was detected many times. The antigen is not known. Using its own MiXCR run on the multiplex PCR reads, TCRdb lists one record per CDR3 protein. In the table there are 200,000 to 300,000 distinct CDR3 sequences, about 30% of which are singletons. This CDR3 is built from 13 residues. CDR1 and CDR2 from the germline V gene are SGHVS and FNYEAQ. The V gene lost 1 base and the J gene lost 3 bases, with 7 bases spanning the gap. The lymph nodes were axillary draining lymph nodes from breast cancer patients. Sequencing was carried out using axillary lymph node tissue. This TCR was sampled from a female donor with breast cancer. Some clones in this sample may be carry-over from other donors' samples. The rearrangement joins TRBV7-6 to TRBJ2-7; D uncertain. CDR3 nucleotides: TGTGCCAGCAGCTTAGAAGCGTTCTACGAGCAGTACTTC. It encodes CASSLEAFYEQYF.